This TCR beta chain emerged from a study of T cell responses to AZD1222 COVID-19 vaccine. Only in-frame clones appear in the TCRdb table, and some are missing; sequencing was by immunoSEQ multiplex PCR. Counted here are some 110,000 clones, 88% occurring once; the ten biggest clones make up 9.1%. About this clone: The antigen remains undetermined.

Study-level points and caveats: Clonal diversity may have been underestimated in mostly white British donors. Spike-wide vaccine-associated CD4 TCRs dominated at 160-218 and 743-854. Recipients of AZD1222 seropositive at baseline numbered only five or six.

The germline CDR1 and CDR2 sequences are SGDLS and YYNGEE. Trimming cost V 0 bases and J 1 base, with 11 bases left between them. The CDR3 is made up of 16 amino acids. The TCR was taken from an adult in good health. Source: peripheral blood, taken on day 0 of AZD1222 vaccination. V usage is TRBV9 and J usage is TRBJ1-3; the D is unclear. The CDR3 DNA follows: TGTGCCAGCAGCGTAGCTTTTGGGGAGTCTGGAAACACCATATATTTT. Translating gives CASSVAFGESGNTIYF.